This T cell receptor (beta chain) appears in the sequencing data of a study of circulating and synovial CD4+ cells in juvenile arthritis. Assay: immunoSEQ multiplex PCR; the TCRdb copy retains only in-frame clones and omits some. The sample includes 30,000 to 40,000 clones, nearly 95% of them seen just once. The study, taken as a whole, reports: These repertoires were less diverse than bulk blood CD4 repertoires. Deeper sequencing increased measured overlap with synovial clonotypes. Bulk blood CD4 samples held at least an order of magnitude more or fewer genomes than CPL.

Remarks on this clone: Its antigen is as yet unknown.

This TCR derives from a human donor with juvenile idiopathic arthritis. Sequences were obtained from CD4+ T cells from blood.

The DNA of the CDR3 is TGTGCCAGTACCCTGCGGGGGGGGGTGAAATCGATTAACTATGGCTACACCTTC. Translating it yields CASTLRGGVKSINYGYTF. The chain employs TRBV19 and TRBJ1-2; D possibly corresponds to TRBD1 (5 bases). Germline CDR1 LNHDA, CDR2 SQIVND (reference sequence). V was cut by 7 bases and J by 1 base, with 25 bases left in between. This CDR3 has 18 residues.